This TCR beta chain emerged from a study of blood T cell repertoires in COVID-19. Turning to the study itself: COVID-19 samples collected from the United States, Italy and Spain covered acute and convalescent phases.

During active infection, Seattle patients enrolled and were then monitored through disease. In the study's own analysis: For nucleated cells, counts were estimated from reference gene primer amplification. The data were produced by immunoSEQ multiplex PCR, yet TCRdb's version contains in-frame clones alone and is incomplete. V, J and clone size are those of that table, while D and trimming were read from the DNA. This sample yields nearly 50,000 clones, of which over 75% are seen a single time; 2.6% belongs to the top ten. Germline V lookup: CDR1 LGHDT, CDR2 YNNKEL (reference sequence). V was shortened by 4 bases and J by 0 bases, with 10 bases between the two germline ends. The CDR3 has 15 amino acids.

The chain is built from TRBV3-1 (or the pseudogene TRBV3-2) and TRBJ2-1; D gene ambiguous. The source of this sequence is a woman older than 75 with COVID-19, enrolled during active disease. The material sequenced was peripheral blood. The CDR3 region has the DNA TGTGCCAGCAGCCGCAACATAAACTCCTACAATGAGCAGTTCTTC. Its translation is CASSRNINSYNEQFF.